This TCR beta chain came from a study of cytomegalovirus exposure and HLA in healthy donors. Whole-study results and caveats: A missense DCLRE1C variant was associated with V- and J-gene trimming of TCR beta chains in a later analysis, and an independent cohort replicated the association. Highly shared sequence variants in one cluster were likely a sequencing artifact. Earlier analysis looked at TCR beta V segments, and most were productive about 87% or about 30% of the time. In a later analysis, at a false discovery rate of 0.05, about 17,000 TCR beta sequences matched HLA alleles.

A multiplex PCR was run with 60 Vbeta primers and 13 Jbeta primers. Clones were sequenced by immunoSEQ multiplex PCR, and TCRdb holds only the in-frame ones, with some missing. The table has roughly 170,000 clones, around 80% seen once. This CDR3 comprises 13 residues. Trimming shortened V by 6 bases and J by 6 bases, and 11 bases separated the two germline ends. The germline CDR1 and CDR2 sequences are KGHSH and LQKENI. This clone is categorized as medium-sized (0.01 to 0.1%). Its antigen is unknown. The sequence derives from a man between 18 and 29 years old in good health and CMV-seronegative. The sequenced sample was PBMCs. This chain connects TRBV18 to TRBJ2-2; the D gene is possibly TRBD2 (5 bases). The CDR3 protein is CASSLRGPGELFF. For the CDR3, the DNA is TGTGCCAGCTCGCTTAGAGGGCCCGGGGAGCTGTTTTTT.